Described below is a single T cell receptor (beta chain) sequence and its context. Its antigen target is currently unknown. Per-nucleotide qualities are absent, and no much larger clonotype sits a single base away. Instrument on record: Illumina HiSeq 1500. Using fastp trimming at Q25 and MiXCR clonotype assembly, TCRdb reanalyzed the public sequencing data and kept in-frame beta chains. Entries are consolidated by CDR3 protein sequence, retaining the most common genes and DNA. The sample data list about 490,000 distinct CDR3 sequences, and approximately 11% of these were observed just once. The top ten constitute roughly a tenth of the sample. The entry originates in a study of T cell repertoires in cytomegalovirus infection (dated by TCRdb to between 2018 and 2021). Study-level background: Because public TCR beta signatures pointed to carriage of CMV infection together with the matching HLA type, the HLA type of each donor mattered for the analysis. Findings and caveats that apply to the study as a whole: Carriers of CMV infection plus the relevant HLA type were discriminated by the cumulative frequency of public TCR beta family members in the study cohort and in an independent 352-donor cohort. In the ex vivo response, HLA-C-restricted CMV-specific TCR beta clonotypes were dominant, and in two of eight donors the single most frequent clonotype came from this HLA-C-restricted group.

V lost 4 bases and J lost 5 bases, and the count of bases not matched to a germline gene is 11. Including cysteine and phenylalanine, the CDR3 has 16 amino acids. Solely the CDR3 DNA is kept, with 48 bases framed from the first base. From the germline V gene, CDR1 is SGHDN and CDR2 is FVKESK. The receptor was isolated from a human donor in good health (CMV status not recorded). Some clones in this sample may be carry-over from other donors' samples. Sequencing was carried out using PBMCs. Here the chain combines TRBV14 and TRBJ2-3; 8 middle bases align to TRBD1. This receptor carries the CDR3 CASSPQRQGHEDTQYF. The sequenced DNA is TGTGCCAGCAGCCCTCAACGACAGGGGCATGAAGATACGCAGTATTTT.